The 2 T cell receptor beta chains below all came from one sample that was sequenced in a study of T cells after yellow fever vaccination. TCRdb reprocessed the 5' RACE reads with MiXCR, giving one entry per CDR3 protein. This table holds 20,000 to 25,000 distinct CDR3 sequences, less than 4% found once. Sequenced material: PBMCs, either bulk or a sorted T-cell subset (CD4+, CD8+, memory, or dextramer-sorted; not recorded which), taken 45 days after the first yellow fever vaccination. The source is a man between 18 and 35 years old who received the YFV17D yellow fever vaccine.

This clonotype has ten or more counts. The genes are TRBV6-2 or TRBV6-3 and TRBJ2-7; 9 bases are shared with TRBD2. The CDR3 is 18 amino acids. The germline gives CDR1 MNHEY, CDR2 SVGEGT. V lost 0 bases and J lost 3; bases outside the gene matches: 12. The CDR3 DNA sequence: TGTGCCAGCAGTTACTCGGGAGCGGGGGGCCCAATCCTCTACGAGCAGTACGTC. It yields the protein CASSYSGAGGPILYEQYV.

In its sample, this clonotype ranks as medium-sized. The genes are TRBV13 and TRBJ2-7; TRBD1 matches 8 bases. The junction had 6 bases not matched to a gene; V was cut back by 6 bases and J by 2 bases. CDR1 is PRHDT and CDR2 is FYEKMQ in the germline V gene (reference sequence). The CDR3 contains 14 residues. The DNA of the CDR3 is TGTGCCAGCAGAAAGACAGGGGTCACCTACGAGCAGTACTTC. Its protein product is CASRKTGVTYEQYF.